This T cell receptor (beta chain) was sequenced in a study of cytomegalovirus exposure and HLA in healthy donors (TCRdb year 2017). About the study as a whole: In an earlier analysis of roughly 590 of the donors, under 300 Gb of sequence data and 120 million or so unique TCR beta sequences from approximately 180 million T cells were reported. Roughly 300 gigabases of sequencing data and roughly 80 million unique TCR sequences made up an early release that covered approximately 620 HLA-typed donors. Of the 350 to 450 genotyped donors, approximately 81% were placed in the genetic ancestry cluster associated with self-reported Caucasian donors. The aim of the study was to test whether cataloging public T cell receptors could identify signatures of past pathogen exposure. The T cell repertoires of some 670 subjects were profiled by immunosequencing and related to cytomegalovirus serostatus. In addition to the first cohort of 666 subjects, a separate validation cohort of approximately 130 different subjects was used. High-throughput TCR immunosequencing, statistical association of individual TCRs with disease status, and machine learning were combined to predict cytomegalovirus infection status. A later analysis re-analyzed previously published TCR beta repertoires from hundreds of donors and added high-resolution HLA genotyping to study TCR occurrence patterns. Rather than using new phenotypic data, the later analysis identified candidate immune exposures from TCR beta sequences and from how often those sequences occurred across donors. In an earlier analysis of a few hundred of the donors, high-throughput TCR beta sequencing was used to judge whether each TCR beta V gene segment behaved as functional or pseudogenic. Alongside the repertoire data, information on donor age, sex, ethnicity and CMV serostatus was compiled. In a later genetic analysis, genome-wide SNP genotypes for about 55% of the roughly 670 donors were used, and that subset was treated as a discovery cohort. Every repertoire in the discovery cohort had been generated on one and the same sequencing platform. Class I and class II HLA loci were covered by the typing at four-digit resolution. The number of donors typed differed by locus, with roughly 629-640 for A, B, C, DRB1 and DQB1, approximately 500 for DQA1, 600 to 610 for DPA1, and approximately 470 for DPB1. Several DR-DQ haplotypes were treated as single units for association and clustering because of strong linkage in the cohort. Among about 360 genotyped donors of the cohort, an average of about 240,000 unique TCR beta nucleotide sequences were sequenced per donor, 15% to 20% of them non-productive. Overall results and qualifications from the work: A later analysis found that TCR association rates varied across HLA loci, with DRB1 alleles showing the most associated TCRs and HLA-C alleles the fewest. A few of the identified cytomegalovirus-associated TCR beta chains were confirmed in vitro to be specific for cytomegalovirus antigens. A group of highly shared sequence variants was considered likely to be a technical artifact of the sequencing pipeline. Broadly in line with IMGT annotations, most TCR beta V segments showed up in productive rearrangements about 87% or about 30% of the time in an earlier analysis of 450 to 600 of the donors. In the study, approximately 160 TCR beta chains were listed as associated with cytomegalovirus. Over 15 rarely observed V segments, including chromosome 9 orphons, were excluded from the earlier analysis of 550 to 700 of the donors because counts were too low. According to a later genetic analysis, donors in an Asian-associated ancestry cluster had fewer N-insertions in productive TCRs than the approximately 630-donor mean. A further reported finding was that TCR beta sequences accurately predicted the HLA-A and HLA-B alleles for most subjects in the first cohort. Specific HLA alleles were associated with roughly 16,000 TCR beta sequences at a false discovery rate of 0.05 in a later analysis. In this cohort, only TCR beta chains were sequenced, and detectable features were limited by the absence of alpha or paired-chain data. Most CMV-associated TCR beta chains appeared to be HLA-restricted in a later analysis, and the HLA associations seemed to be driven largely by CMV exposure. When HLA alleles, especially DR and DQ, strongly co-occurred, TCR associations were difficult to assign to individual alleles. Because HLA typing was unavailable for some donors at each locus, only the typed subset was used in association tests. An association between a missense DCLRE1C variant and V-gene and J-gene trimming of TCR beta chains was found in a later genetic analysis and replicated in an independent cohort. Correlated functional status among segregating V segments might be attributable to linkage disequilibrium, but an unknown experimental factor could not be ruled out. The only immune exposure information available for the cohort was CMV serostatus. It was suggested by the authors that the approach could potentially be generalized to other disease states and immunological phenotypes. Some IMGT-functional V segments, including TRBV6-2 and TRBV6-3, could not be told apart with the 87-base-pair reads, so those segments were excluded. Compared with equally common non-associated chains, HLA-associated TCR beta chains in a later analysis were more clonally expanded and had lower generation probabilities. In both the original and validation cohorts, the classifier was reported to diagnose cytomegalovirus status with high specificity and sensitivity. Roughly uniform sequencing depth across donors was assumed in presence/absence analyses, although this assumption may not hold. Most TCR sequences were observed very rarely across donors, whereas some public TCRs were present in many individuals. In a later analysis, several top co-occurrence clusters were reported to appear linked to parvovirus B19, influenza, CMV and Epstein-Barr virus.

The cohort comprised some 700 healthy bone marrow donors. At the time of sampling, every cohort member was nominally healthy, though immune exposures that went unrecorded were likely present. The donor was CMV seronegative and belonged to the group of several hundred seronegative cohort members. Each donor provided a peripheral blood sample, and peripheral blood mononuclear cells were used for TCR beta sequencing. Genomic DNA was extracted from the blood cell samples with the Qiagen DNeasy Blood Extraction Kit. From the cysteine through the phenylalanine, the CDR3 covers 15 amino acids. Only CDR3 DNA remains: 45 bases, in frame from the first base. CDR1 and CDR2 (SEHNR, FQNEAQ) derive from the germline V gene (reference sequence). At the junction V is shortened by 5 bases and J by 4 bases, with 14 bases in between. Points on this clone: Its antigen specificity is not known. Per-nucleotide qualities are absent, and no much larger clonotype sits a single base away.

Libraries were made using the immunoSEQ multiplex PCR assay. For the multiplex PCR, a mixture combining 60 forward primers for TCR Vbeta segments and 13 reverse primers for TCR Jbeta segments was used. A multiplex PCR assay on genomic DNA amplified the CDR3 region of rearranged TCR beta genes. The amplified TCR beta libraries were sequenced on the Illumina HiSeq System as 87-base-pair reads. As for the original processing: Across the 600 to 700 repertoires, a later analysis counted 80 million or so unique TCR beta chains, 8.5 million to 12 million of which were shared by at least two donors. To remove PCR and sequencing errors, raw reads were error-corrected and collapsed into unique sequences using a nearest-neighbor algorithm that merged closely related sequences. Alignment of CDR3 sequences to IMGT reference sequences was used to assign V, D and J gene segments. For a sequence to be retained, a match of at least six nucleotides to both a V gene segment and a J gene segment was required. Rearrangements were called productive when the CDR3 lacked stop codons and stayed in frame with V and J; all others were non-productive. CDR3 was defined according to IMGT convention as the region running from the second conserved V-encoded cysteine to the conserved J-encoded phenylalanine. The earlier analysis of 500 to 750 of the donors excluded any sequence lacking an unambiguous match to a single V gene segment. An earlier analysis of just under 600 of the donors called V segments functional above 56.7% productive rearrangements and segregating when the between-donor standard deviation exceeded 5%. A statistical classification framework was developed to diagnose cytomegalovirus status using the catalog of TCR beta chain sequences. In a later analysis, TCR nucleotide sequences were compared against IMGT/GENE-DB human TR gene sequences so that V and J genes could be assigned. In a later analysis, CDR3 sequences and most-parsimonious VDJ recombination scenarios were assigned using the TCRdist pipeline. In a later analysis, every TCR beta chain was defined by the combination of its CDR3 amino acid sequence and its V-gene family, and reads without a unique V-gene family were dropped. As a way to deal with suspected cross-contamination and a sequencing artifact, a later analysis dropped roughly 600 nucleotide sequences that were highly shared and had low generation probability. In a later analysis, a clonal expansion index for each public chain was calculated from normalized within-repertoire ranks of inferred template counts. A later analysis computed generation probabilities with a VDJ recombination model fitted to out-of-frame rearrangements, and checked the results against IGoR. In a later analysis, hypergeometric tests were used to score TCR-TCR, TCR-HLA and TCR-CMV co-occurrence, with a repertoire-size bias correction applied to TCR pairs. False discovery rates were estimated in a later analysis by permuting HLA or CMV assignments 20 times. In a later analysis, co-occurring TCRs were grouped using DBSCAN, and TCRdist sequence similarity was added for clustering within HLA-allele-positive subsets. Co-occurrence clustering excluded repertoires with fewer than 30,000 or more than 120,000 public chains, plus five with anomalous nucleotide sharing. TCRdb provides this immuneACCESS table in a form limited to in-frame rearrangements. Some clones are lacking; in checked studies, under half of them reflect an unresolved V gene, and why the rest are absent is not known. That table furnishes V, J and clone size, whereas the DNA furnished D and trimming. Within this sample are about 130,000 clones, with about two thirds of them counted one time only. The leading ten clones occupy less than 2.5% of the sample.

The sample was PBMCs. This clonotype was obtained from a woman aged 40 to 49 in good health and CMV-seronegative. The chain is assembled from TRBV7-9 and TRBJ1-4, and TRBD1 may be the D gene, going by 6 matching bases. The encoded CDR3 is CASSPSRQVNEKLFF. DNA sequence: TGTGCCAGCAGCCCCTCAAGACAGGTTAATGAAAAACTGTTTTTT. When the CDR3 is completed using the reference TRBV7-9 and TRBJ1-4 genes on either side, the full variable domain is DTGVSQNPRHKITKRGQNVTFRCDPISEHNRLYWYRQTLGQGPEFLTYFQNEAQLEKSRLLSDRFSAERPKGSFSTLEIQRTEQGDSAMYLCASSPSRQVNEKLFFGSGTQLSVL.